Presented here are 4 T cell receptor beta chains from one specimen sequenced in a study of OX40 agonist ivuxolimab in advanced cancers. The library was prepared using the immunoSEQ multiplex PCR assay. Entries here come from immuneACCESS through TCRdb and include only in-frame sequences with V and J called. Some clones fail to appear in such tables; in the studies checked, an unresolved V gene covers under half of the shortfall, and the cause of the remainder is unknown. For this sample the table gives about 53,000 clones, of which about 88% were detected only once. The ten largest account for roughly 1.5% of the sample. The sample in question was CD4+ or CD8+ T cells sorted from blood, obtained in a trial of the OX40 agonist ivuxolimab. Receptors originate from an adult with an advanced solid tumor such as melanoma, head and neck, liver or kidney cancer.

This chain connects TRBV5-1 to TRBJ2-7, with unresolved D. Trimming shortened V by 4 bases and J by 1 base, and 12 bases separated the two germline ends. Germline values: CDR1 SGHRS, CDR2 YFSETQ. The CDR3 is made up of 14 amino acids. The CDR3 coding sequence is TGCGCCAGCAGCCCAACGACTTTGTCCTACGAGCAGTACTTC. Translation: CASSPTTLSYEQYF.

This clone is a singleton in its sample. The CDR3 coding sequence is TGTGCCAGCAGCCAAGGGGGACCGATGGTTGAAAAACTGTTTTTT. Residues: CASSQGGPMVEKLFF. The genes are TRBV28 and TRBJ1-4; D may be TRBD1 (6 bases). The germline V and J ends were trimmed by 6 bases and 7 bases, with 18 bases remaining between them. The CDR3 totals 15 residues. Germline V gives CDR1 MDHEN, CDR2 SYDVKM.

The gene calls are TRBV4-1 and TRBJ2-1; no clear D. The V and J ends lost 2 bases and 0 bases respectively, with 14 bases between them. Germline V gives CDR1 MGHRA, CDR2 YSYEKL. The CDR3 contains 17 residues. CDR3 region: CASSQYPTTSSYNEQFF. CDR3 DNA: TGCGCCAGCAGCCAATATCCGACCACCAGCTCCTACAATGAGCAGTTCTTC.

CDR3 coding DNA: TGTGCCAGCACCGTAGCGGGAGGGCCTAAAGAGACCCAGTACTTC. This gives the protein CASTVAGGPKETQYF. The chain is built from TRBV6-5 and TRBJ2-5; 11 bases fit TRBD2. This CDR3 spans 15 amino acids. V dropped 7 bases and J dropped 3; count of bases not matched to a gene: 7. Germline values: CDR1 MNHEY, CDR2 SVGAGI.